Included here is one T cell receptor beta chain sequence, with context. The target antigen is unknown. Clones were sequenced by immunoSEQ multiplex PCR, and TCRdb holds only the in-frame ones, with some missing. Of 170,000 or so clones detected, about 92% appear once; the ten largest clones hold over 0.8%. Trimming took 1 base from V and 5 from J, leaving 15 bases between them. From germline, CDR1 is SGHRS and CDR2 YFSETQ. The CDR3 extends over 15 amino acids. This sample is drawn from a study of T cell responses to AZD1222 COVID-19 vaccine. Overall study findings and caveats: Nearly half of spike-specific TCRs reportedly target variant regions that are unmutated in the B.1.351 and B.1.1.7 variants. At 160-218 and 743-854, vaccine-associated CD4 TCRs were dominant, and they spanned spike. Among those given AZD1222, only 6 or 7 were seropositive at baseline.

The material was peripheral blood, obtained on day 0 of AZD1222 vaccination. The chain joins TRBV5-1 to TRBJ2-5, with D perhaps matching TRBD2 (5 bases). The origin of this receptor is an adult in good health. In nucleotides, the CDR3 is TGCGCCAGCAGCTTGTCGCGGGCCCCGATGGAGACCCAGTACTTC. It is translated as CASSLSRAPMETQYF.